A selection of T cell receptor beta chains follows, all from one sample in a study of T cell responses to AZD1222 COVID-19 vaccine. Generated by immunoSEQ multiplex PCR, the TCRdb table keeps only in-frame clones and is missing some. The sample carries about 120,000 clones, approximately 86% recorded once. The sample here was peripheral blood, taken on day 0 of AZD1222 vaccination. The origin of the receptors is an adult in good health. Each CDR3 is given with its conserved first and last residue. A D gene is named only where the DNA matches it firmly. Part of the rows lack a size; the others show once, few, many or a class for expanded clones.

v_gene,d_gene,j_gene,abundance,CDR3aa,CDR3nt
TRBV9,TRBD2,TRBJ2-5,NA,CASSVGRSTSEETQYF,TGTGCCAGCAGCGTAGGAAGGTCGACTAGCGAAGAGACCCAGTACTTC
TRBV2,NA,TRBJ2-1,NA,CATNYGSSYNEQFF,TGTGCCACTAACTATGGAAGCTCCTACAATGAGCAGTTCTTC
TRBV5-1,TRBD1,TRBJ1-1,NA,CASSQRTGANTEAFF,TGCGCCAGCAGCCAGCGGACAGGGGCGAACACTGAAGCTTTCTTT
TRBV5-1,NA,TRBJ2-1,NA,CASSLLDGVNEQFF,TGCGCCAGCAGCCTGCTGGATGGTGTCAATGAGCAGTTCTTC
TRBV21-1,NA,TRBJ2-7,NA,CASSKKAGEGGYEQYF,TGTGCCAGCAGCAAAAAGGCGGGAGAAGGGGGCTACGAGCAGTACTTC
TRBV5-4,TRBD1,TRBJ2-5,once,CASSPAGTGGGETQYF,TGTGCCAGCAGCCCCGCGGGGACAGGCGGCGGAGAGACCCAGTACTTC
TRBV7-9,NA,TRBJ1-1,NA,CASSPLGTGNTEAFF,TGTGCCAGCAGCCCTCTCGGAACGGGGAACACTGAAGCTTTCTTT
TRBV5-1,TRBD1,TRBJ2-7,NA,CASSLVQGSSYEQYF,TGCGCCAGCAGCTTGGTACAGGGGAGCTCCTACGAGCAGTACTTC
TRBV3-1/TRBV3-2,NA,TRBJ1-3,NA,CASSPNVHSGNTIYF,TGTGCCAGCAGCCCGAACGTACACTCTGGAAACACCATATATTTT
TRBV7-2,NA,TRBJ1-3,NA,CASRRASNSGNTIYF,TGTGCCAGCAGACGGGCGTCCAACTCTGGAAACACCATATATTTT
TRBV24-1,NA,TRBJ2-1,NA,CATSDLGSGLSSYNEQFF,TGTGCCACCAGTGATTTGGGGTCGGGTTTGAGCTCCTACAATGAGCAGTTCTTC
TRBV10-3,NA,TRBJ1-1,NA,CAISDTQGVGTEAFF,TGTGCCATCAGTGATACCCAGGGTGTAGGCACTGAAGCTTTCTTT
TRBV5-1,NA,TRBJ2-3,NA,CASSLRGPRDTQYF,TGCGCCAGCAGCTTGCGGGGGCCGAGGGATACGCAGTATTTT
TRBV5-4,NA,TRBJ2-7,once,CASSLDTNRDEQYF,TGTGCCAGCAGCTTGGATACGAACAGAGACGAGCAGTACTTC
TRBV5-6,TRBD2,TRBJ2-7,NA,CASSWAGGSSYEQYF,TGTGCCAGCAGCTGGGCGGGGGGTTCTTCCTACGAGCAGTACTTC
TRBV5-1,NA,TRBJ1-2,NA,CASSSTDAYGYTF,TGCGCCAGCAGCTCTACCGACGCCTATGGCTACACCTTC
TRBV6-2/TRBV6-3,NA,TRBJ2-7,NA,CASSQLYEQYF,TGTGCCAGCAGTCAGCTCTACGAGCAGTACTTC
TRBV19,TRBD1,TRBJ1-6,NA,CASMGQRYSSPLHF,TGTGCCAGTATGGGACAGAGATATAGTTCACCCCTCCACTTT
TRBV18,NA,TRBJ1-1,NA,CASSPGRGVTEAFF,TGTGCCAGCTCACCGGGGAGGGGAGTCACTGAAGCTTTCTTT
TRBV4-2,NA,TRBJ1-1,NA,CASSQLAAGLGTEAFF,TGTGCCAGCAGCCAACTCGCGGCCGGGCTCGGCACTGAAGCTTTCTTT
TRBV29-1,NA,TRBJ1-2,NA,CSASEGGGYTF,TGCAGCGCATCAGAAGGGGGAGGCTACACCTTC
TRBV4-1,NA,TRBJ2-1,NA,CASRASHYSYNEQFF,TGCGCCAGCAGGGCCAGCCACTACTCCTACAATGAGCAGTTCTTC
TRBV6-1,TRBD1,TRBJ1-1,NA,CASSEGGQGAEVTEAFF,TGTGCCAGCAGTGAAGGCGGTCAGGGGGCGGAGGTGACTGAAGCTTTCTTT
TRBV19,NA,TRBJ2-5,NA,CASSTPGREETQYF,TGTGCCAGTAGTACTCCAGGGCGTGAAGAGACCCAGTACTTC
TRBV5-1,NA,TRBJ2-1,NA,CASSLGQVNEQFF,TGCGCCAGCAGCTTGGGGCAGGTCAATGAGCAGTTCTTC
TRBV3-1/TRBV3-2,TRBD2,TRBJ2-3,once,CASSRRGRELDTQYF,TGTGCCAGCAGCCGTCGTGGGAGGGAACTAGATACGCAGTATTTT
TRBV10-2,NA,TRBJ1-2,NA,CASSKTDTNYGYTF,TGCGCCAGCAGTAAAACAGATACTAACTATGGCTACACCTTC
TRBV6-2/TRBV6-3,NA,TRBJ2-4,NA,CASSYGQLAKNIQYF,TGTGCCAGCAGTTACGGGCAGCTAGCCAAAAACATTCAGTACTTC
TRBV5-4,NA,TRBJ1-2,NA,CASSLAGGTGITF,TGTGCCAGCAGCTTGGCCGGCGGTACGGGGATCACATTC
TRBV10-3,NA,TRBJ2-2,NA,CAINPGYTGELFF,TGTGCCATCAACCCTGGGTACACCGGGGAGCTGTTTTTT
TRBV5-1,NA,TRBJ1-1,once,CASSLGHRNTEAFF,TGCGCCAGCAGCTTGGGACACAGGAACACTGAAGCTTTCTTT
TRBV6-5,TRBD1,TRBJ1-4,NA,CASRTGTGVEKLFF,TGTGCCAGCAGGACCGGGACAGGGGTTGAAAAACTGTTTTTT
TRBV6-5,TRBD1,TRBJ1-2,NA,CASSSDRRWGGYTF,TGTGCCAGCAGTTCGGACAGGCGTTGGGGTGGCTACACCTTC
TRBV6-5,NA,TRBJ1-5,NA,CASSYSRLGQPQHF,TGTGCCAGCAGTTACTCGAGGTTGGGCCAGCCCCAGCATTTT
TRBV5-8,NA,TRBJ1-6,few,CASSLGQPLQNSPLHF,TGTGCCAGCAGCTTGGGGCAGCCCCTGCAGAATTCACCCCTCCACTTT
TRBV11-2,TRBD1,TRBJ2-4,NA,CASSLDPRDRVTLAKNIQYF,TGTGCCAGCAGCTTAGATCCCCGGGACAGAGTAACCCTAGCCAAAAACATTCAGTACTTC
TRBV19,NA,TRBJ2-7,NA,CASSIAGQVSYEQYF,TGTGCCAGTAGTATAGCGGGGCAGGTCTCCTACGAGCAGTACTTC
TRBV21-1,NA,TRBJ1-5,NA,CASRDLGENQPQHF,TGTGCCAGCAGGGACCTGGGGGAAAATCAGCCCCAGCATTTT
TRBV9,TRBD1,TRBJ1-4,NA,CASSEQTGGNEKLFF,TGTGCCAGCAGCGAACAGACAGGGGGGAATGAAAAACTGTTTTTT
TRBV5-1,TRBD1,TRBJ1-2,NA,CASSPGDRLTAGYGYTF,TGCGCCAGCAGCCCCGGGGACAGGCTAACGGCGGGCTATGGCTACACCTTC
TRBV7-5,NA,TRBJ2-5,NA,CVRSLEVGRNGGHQETQYF,TGTGTCAGAAGCTTAGAGGTAGGTCGTAACGGGGGGCACCAAGAGACCCAGTACTTC
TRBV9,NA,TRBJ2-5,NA,CASSPTFLNQETQYF,TGTGCCAGCAGCCCCACGTTTCTAAATCAGGAGACCCAGTACTTC
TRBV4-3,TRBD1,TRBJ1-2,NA,CASSQTAQKGQGEKFFNGYTF,TGCGCCAGCAGCCAAACGGCGCAAAAAGGACAGGGAGAAAAGTTTTTCAATGGCTACACCTTC
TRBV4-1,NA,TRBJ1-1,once,CASSQDHPWQANTEAFF,TGCGCCAGCAGCCAAGATCACCCTTGGCAGGCGAACACTGAAGCTTTCTTT
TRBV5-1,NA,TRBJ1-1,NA,CASSLAFGGMNTEAFF,TGCGCCAGCAGCTTAGCCTTCGGGGGCATGAACACTGAAGCTTTCTTT
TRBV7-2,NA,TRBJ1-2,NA,CASSLVGGLVTNYGYTF,TGTGCCAGCAGCTTAGTAGGGGGACTAGTTACTAACTATGGCTACACCTTC
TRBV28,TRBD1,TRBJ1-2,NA,CASSLSSRGAYGYTF,TGTGCCAGCAGTTTATCTAGCAGGGGGGCCTATGGCTACACCTTC
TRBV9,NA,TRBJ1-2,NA,CASSVVGAGADYGYTF,TGTGCCAGCAGCGTAGTCGGGGCAGGGGCGGACTATGGCTACACCTTC
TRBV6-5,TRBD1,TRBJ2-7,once,CASSYRDRGFYEQYF,TGTGCCAGCAGTTACCGGGACAGGGGCTTCTACGAGCAGTACTTC
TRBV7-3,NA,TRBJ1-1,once,CASSFGTETEAFF,TGTGCCAGCAGCTTTGGTACAGAGACTGAAGCTTTCTTT
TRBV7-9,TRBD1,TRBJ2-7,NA,CASSSTTPGQGIYEQYF,TGTGCCAGCAGCTCGACTACCCCAGGACAGGGAATCTACGAGCAGTACTTC
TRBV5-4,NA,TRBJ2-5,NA,CASSSGGVETQYF,TGTGCCAGCAGCTCCGGAGGGGTAGAGACCCAGTACTTC
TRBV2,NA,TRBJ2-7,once,CASSPTIKNEQYF,TGTGCCAGCAGCCCCACCATTAAGAACGAGCAGTACTTC
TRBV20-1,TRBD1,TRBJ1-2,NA,CSAIPGQGITF,TGCAGTGCTATACCGGGACAGGGGATCACCTTC
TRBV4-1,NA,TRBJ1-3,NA,CASSQAGLRNTIYF,TGCGCCAGCAGCCAAGCTGGTCTTAGGAACACCATATATTTT
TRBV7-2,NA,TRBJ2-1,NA,CASSHYGDEQFF,TGTGCCAGCAGTCACTACGGGGATGAGCAGTTCTTC
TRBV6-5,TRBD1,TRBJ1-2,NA,CASTKPGQLNYGYTF,TGTGCCAGCACCAAACCGGGACAGCTCAACTATGGCTACACCTTC
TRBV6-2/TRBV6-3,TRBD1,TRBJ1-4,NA,CASSPIPGQGVATNEKLFF,TGTGCCAGCAGCCCCATTCCGGGACAGGGCGTGGCAACTAATGAAAAACTGTTTTTT
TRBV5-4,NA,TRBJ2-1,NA,CASSLFDRTYNEQFF,TGTGCCAGCAGCTTGTTCGACAGAACCTACAATGAGCAGTTCTTC
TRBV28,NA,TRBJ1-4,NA,CASSLDSSTNEKLFF,TGTGCCAGCAGTTTAGACAGCTCAACTAATGAAAAACTGTTTTTT